The clone carrying this T cell receptor beta chain was counted only a few times. Its antigen is not known. The TCRbeta library was prepared with unique molecular identifiers. TCRdb used MiXCR to reprocess the PCR reads, holding one entry per CDR3 protein. The sample lists under 450,000 distinct CDR3 sequences, 15% to 20% occurring once. The data derive from a study of T-cell reconstitution after alpha-beta-depleted transplantation in children. Looked up from germline, CDR1 is KGHDR and CDR2 is SFDVKD. Trimming took off 3 bases at V and 4 bases at J, with 20 bases between the two ends. The CDR3 contains 17 residues. Study-level findings and limits: Recipient T cells and thymic progenitors that survived gave rise to the high TCRbeta diversity observed at day 60 in some patients. At the one-year point after transplant, T-cell counts and TCRbeta diversity were found to come mostly from T cells that had been newly produced.

The receptor's source is a boy younger than two who had a stem cell transplant for Wiskott-Aldrich syndrome, so the T cells may come from the graft donor. Sequencing was performed on PBMCs, mostly from graft donor cells, taken 360 days after TCRalphabeta/CD19-depleted stem cell transplant. The V call is TRBV24-1, the J call TRBJ2-5, with a possible D match to TRBD1 (6 bases). The DNA for the CDR3 is TGTGCCACCAGTGATCCCTTCTACAGGGATAGGGGAGAGACCCAGTACTTC. Its protein is CATSDPFYRDRGETQYF.